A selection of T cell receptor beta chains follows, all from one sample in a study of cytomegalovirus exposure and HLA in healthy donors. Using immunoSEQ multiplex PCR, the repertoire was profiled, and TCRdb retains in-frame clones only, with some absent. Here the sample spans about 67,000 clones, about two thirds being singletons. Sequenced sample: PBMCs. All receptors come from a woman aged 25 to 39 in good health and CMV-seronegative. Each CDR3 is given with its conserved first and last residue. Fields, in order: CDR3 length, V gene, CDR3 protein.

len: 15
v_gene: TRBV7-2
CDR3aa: CASSTSGQTSYEQYF

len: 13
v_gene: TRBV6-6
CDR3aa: CASSSGVRHEQYF

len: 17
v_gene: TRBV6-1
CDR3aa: CASSERGWGTQIQPQHF

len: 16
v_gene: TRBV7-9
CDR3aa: CASSLVLAGGPETQYF

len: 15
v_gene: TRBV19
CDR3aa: CASSIDHSGGYEQYF

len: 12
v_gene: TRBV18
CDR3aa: CASPPSLDEQYF

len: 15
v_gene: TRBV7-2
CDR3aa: CASSSTKSGANVLTF

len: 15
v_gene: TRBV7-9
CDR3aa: CASSSYRGREAEAFF

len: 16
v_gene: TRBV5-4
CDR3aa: CASSFGQGTNTGELFF

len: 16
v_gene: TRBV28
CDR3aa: CASSLQFNGGDSPLHF

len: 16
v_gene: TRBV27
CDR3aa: CASSSGTSGVTDTQYF

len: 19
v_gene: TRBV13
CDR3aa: CASSLKGFFGTGDNTEAFF

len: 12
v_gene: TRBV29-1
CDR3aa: CSAFAAGETQYF

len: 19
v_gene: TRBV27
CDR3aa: CASSLSAAGGAFSNQPQHF

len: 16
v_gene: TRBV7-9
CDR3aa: CASSPLLRGNSYEQYF

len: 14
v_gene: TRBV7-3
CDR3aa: CASSSSGGTDTQYF

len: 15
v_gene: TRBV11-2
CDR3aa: CASSLRAGKYNEQFF

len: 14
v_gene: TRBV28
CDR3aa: CASSDTGPGRPLHF

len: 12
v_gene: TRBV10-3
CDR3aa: CAISESSSGYTF

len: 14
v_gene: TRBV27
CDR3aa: CASAEGNYGYGYTF

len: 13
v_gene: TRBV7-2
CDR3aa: CASSSAQGNGYTF

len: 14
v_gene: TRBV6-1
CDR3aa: CASRSGISGNTIYF

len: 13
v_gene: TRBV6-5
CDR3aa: CASSSGGPYEQYF

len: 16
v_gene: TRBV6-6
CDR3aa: CASSYSTSGVRDTQYF

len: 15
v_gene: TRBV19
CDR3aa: CASTALGVGNSPLHF

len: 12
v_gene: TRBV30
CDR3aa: CAWETSTDTQYF

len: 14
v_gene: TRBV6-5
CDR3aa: CASSAIRGNYGYTF

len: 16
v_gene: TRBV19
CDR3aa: CASSLTRDSGANVLTF

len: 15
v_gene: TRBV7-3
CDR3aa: CASSQQGAVSDTQYF

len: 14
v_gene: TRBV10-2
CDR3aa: CASSDSGGADTQYF

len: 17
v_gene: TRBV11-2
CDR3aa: CASSLGVQATGTDTQYF

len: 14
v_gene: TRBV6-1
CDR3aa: CASSSDTENTEAFF

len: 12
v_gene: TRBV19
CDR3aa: CASSIRGRELFF

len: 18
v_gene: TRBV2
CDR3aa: CASSGDRSSGESTDTQYF

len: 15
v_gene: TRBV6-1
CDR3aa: CASSLTSGGTGELFF

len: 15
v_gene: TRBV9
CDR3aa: CASSVAPGFTSPLHF

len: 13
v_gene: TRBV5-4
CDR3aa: CASSLVVTGELFF